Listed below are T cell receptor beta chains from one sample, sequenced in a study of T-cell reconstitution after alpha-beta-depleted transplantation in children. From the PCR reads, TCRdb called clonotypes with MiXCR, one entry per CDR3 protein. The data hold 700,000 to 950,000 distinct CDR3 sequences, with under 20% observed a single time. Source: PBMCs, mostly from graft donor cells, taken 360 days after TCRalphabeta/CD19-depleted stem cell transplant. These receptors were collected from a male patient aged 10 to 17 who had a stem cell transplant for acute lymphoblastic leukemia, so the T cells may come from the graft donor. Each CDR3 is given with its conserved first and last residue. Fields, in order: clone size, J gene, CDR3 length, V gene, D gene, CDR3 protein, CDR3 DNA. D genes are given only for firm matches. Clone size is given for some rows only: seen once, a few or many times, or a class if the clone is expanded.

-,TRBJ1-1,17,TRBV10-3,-,CAISDPSGEDMNTEAFF,TGTGCCATCAGTGACCCCTCAGGGGAGGACATGAACACTGAAGCTTTCTTT
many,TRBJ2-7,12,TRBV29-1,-,CSVVGKAYEQYF,TGCAGCGTTGTAGGCAAAGCCTACGAGCAGTACTTC
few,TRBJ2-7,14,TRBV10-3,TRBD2,CAISESALGGEQYF,TGTGCCATCAGTGAATCGGCCCTCGGGGGGGAGCAGTACTTC
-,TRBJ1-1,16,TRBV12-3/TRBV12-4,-,CASSPPGTPRTTEAFF,TGTGCCAGCAGTCCCCCCGGGACACCTCGAACAACTGAAGCTTTCTTT
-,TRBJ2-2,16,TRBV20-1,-,CSARDYGASTGGELFF,TGCAGTGCTAGAGATTACGGCGCCAGCACGGGAGGGGAGCTGTTTTTT
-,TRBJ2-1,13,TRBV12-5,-,CASGLPGYNEQFF,TGTGCTAGTGGTTTGCCAGGGTACAATGAGCAGTTCTTC
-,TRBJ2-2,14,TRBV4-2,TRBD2,CASSKLAETGELFF,TGTGCCAGCAGCAAGCTAGCGGAAACCGGGGAGCTGTTTTTT
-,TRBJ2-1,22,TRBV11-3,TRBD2,CASSLVPGVGLAGGRGYNEQFF,TGTGCCAGCAGCTTAGTACCAGGGGTAGGACTAGCGGGAGGTAGGGGCTACAATGAGCAGTTCTTC
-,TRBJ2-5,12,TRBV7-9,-,CASSSPKETQYF,TGTGCCAGCAGCTCCCCTAAAGAGACCCAGTACTTC
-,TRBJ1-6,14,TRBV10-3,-,CANTGSSYNSPLHF,TGTGCCAACACAGGGAGCTCCTATAATTCACCCCTCCACTTT
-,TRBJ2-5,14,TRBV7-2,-,CASSSNRAQETQYF,TGTGCCAGCAGTTCGAATCGGGCTCAAGAGACCCAGTACTTC
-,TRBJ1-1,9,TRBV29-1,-,CSPDPEAFF,TGCAGCCCGGACCCAGAAGCTTTCTTT
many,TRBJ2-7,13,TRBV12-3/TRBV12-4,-,CASSYRVAYEQYF,TGTGCCAGCAGCTACAGGGTTGCCTACGAGCAGTACTTC
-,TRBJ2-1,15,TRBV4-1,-,CASSDPGGLNNEQFF,TGCGCCAGCAGCGACCCAGGGGGGCTCAACAATGAGCAGTTCTTC
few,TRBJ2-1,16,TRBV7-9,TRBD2,CASSSWTSGIYNEQFF,TGTGCCAGCAGCTCGTGGACTAGCGGGATATACAATGAGCAGTTCTTC
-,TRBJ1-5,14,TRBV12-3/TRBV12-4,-,CASSATTGRQPQHF,TGTGCCAGCAGTGCGACGACGGGGCGACAGCCCCAGCATTTT
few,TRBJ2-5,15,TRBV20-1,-,CSARDAGRAKETQYF,TGCAGTGCTAGAGATGCCGGGAGAGCTAAAGAGACCCAGTACTTC
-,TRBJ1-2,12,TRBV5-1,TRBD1,CASSLSTGVITF,TGCGCCAGCAGCTTGTCGACAGGGGTTATTACCTTC
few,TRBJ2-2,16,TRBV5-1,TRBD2,CASSLVPSGSTGELFF,TGCGCCAGCAGCTTGGTTCCTAGCGGTTCCACCGGGGAGCTGTTTTTT
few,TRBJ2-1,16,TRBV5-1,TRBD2,CASSPRASGTYNEQFF,TGCGCCAGCAGCCCCCGAGCTAGCGGGACCTACAATGAGCAGTTCTTC
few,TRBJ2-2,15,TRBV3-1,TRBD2,CASQPVRGRAGELFF,TGTGCCAGCCAGCCAGTCCGCGGGAGGGCCGGGGAGCTGTTTTTT
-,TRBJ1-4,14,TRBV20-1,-,CSASRGQGNEKLFF,TGCAGTGCTAGTAGAGGTCAGGGTAATGAAAAACTGTTTTTT
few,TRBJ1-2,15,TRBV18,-,CASSPPSGRIYGYTF,TGTGCCAGCTCACCACCGTCGGGCAGGATCTATGGCTACACCTTC
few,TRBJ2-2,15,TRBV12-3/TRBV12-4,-,CASSPTSASTGELFF,TGTGCCAGCAGTCCAACCTCGGCCAGCACCGGGGAGCTGTTTTTT
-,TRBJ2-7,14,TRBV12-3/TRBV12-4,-,CASSLTVLHDEQYF,TGTGCCAGCAGTTTAACCGTCTTGCACGACGAGCAGTACTTC
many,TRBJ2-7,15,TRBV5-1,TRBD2,CASSLPTSGTYEQYF,TGCGCCAGCAGCTTGCCGACTAGCGGGACCTACGAGCAGTACTTC
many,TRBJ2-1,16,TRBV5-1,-,CASSLSPTSSYNEQFF,TGCGCCAGCAGCTTGTCCCCCACTAGTTCCTACAATGAGCAGTTCTTC
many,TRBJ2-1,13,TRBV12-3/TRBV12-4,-,CASSTRTADEQFF,TGTGCCAGCAGTACCAGGACAGCGGATGAGCAGTTCTTC
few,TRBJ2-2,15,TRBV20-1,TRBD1,CSASGTGGDTGELFF,TGCAGTGCTAGTGGGACAGGGGGGGACACCGGGGAGCTGTTTTTT
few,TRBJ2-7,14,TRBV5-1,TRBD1,CASSSGTGGSEQYF,TGCGCCAGCAGCTCCGGGACAGGGGGCTCCGAGCAGTACTTC
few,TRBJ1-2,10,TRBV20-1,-,CSASLGRWTF,TGCAGTGCTAGTCTAGGGCGTTGGACCTTC
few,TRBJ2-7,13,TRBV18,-,CASSSNVGEEQYF,TGTGCCAGCTCATCTAACGTAGGGGAAGAGCAGTACTTC
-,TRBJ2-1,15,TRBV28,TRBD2,CASGPLAGLYNEQFF,TGTGCCAGCGGACCCCTAGCGGGCCTCTACAATGAGCAGTTCTTC
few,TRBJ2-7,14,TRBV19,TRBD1,CASSPWGQGREQYF,TGTGCCAGTAGTCCCTGGGGACAGGGACGCGAGCAGTACTTC
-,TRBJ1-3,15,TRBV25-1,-,CASSEFGQSGNTIYF,TGTGCCAGCAGTGAATTTGGACAGTCTGGAAACACCATATATTTT
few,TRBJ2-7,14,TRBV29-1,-,CSVSHPWSSYEQYF,TGCAGCGTATCACACCCGTGGAGCTCCTACGAGCAGTACTTC
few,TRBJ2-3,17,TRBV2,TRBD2,CASSGLAGGRSTDTQYF,TGTGCCAGCAGTGGACTAGCGGGAGGGAGAAGCACAGATACGCAGTATTTT
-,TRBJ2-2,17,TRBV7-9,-,CASSLAQMAEDTGELFF,TGTGCCAGCAGCTTAGCGCAAATGGCAGAGGACACCGGGGAGCTGTTTTTT
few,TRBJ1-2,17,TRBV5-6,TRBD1,CASSFLSTGGGPGGYTF,TGTGCCAGCAGCTTCCTATCAACAGGGGGCGGGCCAGGAGGCTACACCTTC
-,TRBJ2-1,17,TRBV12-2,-,CASRLVLQGSSYNEQFF,TGTGCAAGTCGCTTAGTCCTACAGGGGAGCTCCTACAATGAGCAGTTCTTC
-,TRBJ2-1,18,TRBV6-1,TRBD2,CASSWTSGRVLSYNEQFF,TGTGCCAGCAGCTGGACTAGCGGGAGGGTGCTTTCCTACAATGAGCAGTTCTTC
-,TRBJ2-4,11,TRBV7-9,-,CASGVVNIQYF,TGTGCCAGCGGGGTAGTCAACATTCAGTACTTC
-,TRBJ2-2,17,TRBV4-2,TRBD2,CASSPDGLAEDSGELFF,TGTGCCAGCAGCCCAGACGGACTAGCGGAAGACTCCGGGGAGCTGTTTTTT
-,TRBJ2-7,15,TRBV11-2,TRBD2,CASSPRVAGAYEQYF,TGTGCCAGCAGCCCTAGGGTAGCGGGAGCCTACGAGCAGTACTTC
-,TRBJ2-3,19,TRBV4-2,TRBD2,CASSQELSGLAVITDTQYF,TGTGCCAGCAGCCAAGAGCTGTCTGGACTAGCGGTAATCACAGATACGCAGTATTTT
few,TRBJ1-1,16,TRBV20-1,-,CSALAGVASMNTEAFF,TGCAGTGCGCTGGCGGGGGTGGCTTCCATGAACACTGAAGCTTTCTTT
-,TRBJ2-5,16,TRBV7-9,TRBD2,CASSPGHLAGQETQYF,TGTGCCAGCAGCCCCGGCCACTTAGCGGGGCAAGAGACCCAGTACTTC
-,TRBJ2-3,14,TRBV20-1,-,CSARDRVYTDTQYF,TGCAGTGCTAGAGATCGGGTCTATACAGATACGCAGTATTTT
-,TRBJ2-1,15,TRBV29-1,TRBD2,CSVVRGGRASDEQFF,TGCAGCGTTGTACGGGGCGGGAGGGCCAGCGATGAGCAGTTCTTC
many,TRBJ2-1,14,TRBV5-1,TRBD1,CASSRGQSYNEQFF,TGCGCCAGCAGTAGGGGACAGAGCTACAATGAGCAGTTCTTC
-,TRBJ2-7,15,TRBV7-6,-,CASSLIAGAYYEQYF,TGTGCCAGCAGTCTTATCGCAGGGGCATACTACGAGCAGTACTTC
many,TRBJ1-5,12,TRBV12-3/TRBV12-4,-,CASSAIQQPQHF,TGTGCCAGCAGCGCTATTCAGCAGCCCCAGCATTTT
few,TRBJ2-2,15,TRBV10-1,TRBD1,CASSEIGGLSGELFF,TGCGCCAGCAGTGAGATAGGGGGCCTCTCCGGGGAGCTGTTTTTT